What follows are 5 T cell receptor beta chains derived from one specimen sequenced in a study of shared clonotypes between healthy human individuals (dated by TCRdb to 2018 to 2021). The receptor library was made with the immunoSEQ multiplex PCR assay. As stored in TCRdb, this immuneACCESS dataset retains in-frame rearrangements with V and J assigned. A fraction of the clones does not appear; measured against another copy, unresolved V genes explain less than half of the discrepancy, and the remainder lacks a known reason. Present in this sample are 900,000 to 1,200,000 clones, 75% to 85% of which were seen just once. 0.61% of the sample is taken by the ten largest. The specimen sequenced was memory CD4+ T cells from PBMCs. Sample cell subset or site, as interpreted from the label and publication: CD45RA-negative fraction. The source of these receptors is a man aged 18-30 years in good health. Some clones in this sample may be carry-over from other donors' samples.

The chain couples TRBV6-1 to TRBJ2-7, with D tentatively TRBD2 (5 bases). Germline V gene sequence: CDR1 MNHNS, CDR2 SASEGT. V lost 5 bases and J 3 bases, leaving 14 bases between the germline ends. This CDR3 is 14 amino acids long. CDR3 coding DNA: TGTGCCAGCAGTATGGGGAGCACCATCTACGAGCAGTACTTC. Translating it yields CASSMGSTIYEQYF.

The chain links TRBV7-6 to TRBJ2-1; D is possibly TRBD2 (7 bases). CDR1 is SGHVS, CDR2 FNYEAQ, per germline. V lost 1 base to trimming and J lost 9 bases, with 13 bases between them. This CDR3 region has 14 residues. CDR3 protein: CASSLGAGAGEQFF. The DNA of the CDR3 is TGTGCCAGCAGCTTAGGGGCGGGGGCCGGTGAGCAGTTCTTC.

The chain is built from TRBV30 and TRBJ2-5; tentatively, D is TRBD1 or TRBD2 (5 bases each). V lost 0 bases, J lost 9 bases, and 17 bases lay in between. CDR1 and CDR2 (germline): GTSNPN, SVGIG (reference sequence). The CDR3 consists of 14 residues. CDR3 residues: CAWSVGQGERAQYF. The DNA of the CDR3 is TGTGCCTGGAGTGTTGGGCAGGGAGAGAGGGCCCAGTACTTC. Based on the CDR3 plus reference TRBV30 and TRBJ2-5, the full variable domain is SQTIHQWPATLVQPVGSPLSLECTVEGTSNPNLYWYRQAAGRGLQLLFYSVGIGQISSEVPQNLSASRPQDRQFILSSKKLLLSDSGFYLCAWSVGQGERAQYFGPGTRLLVL.

V and J are TRBV7-8 and TRBJ2-2; TRBD2 might be the D (5 bases). This CDR3 comprises 18 residues. Trimming left V 4 bases short and J 0 bases short, with 18 bases between. The germline CDR1 and CDR2 sequences are SGHVS and FQNEAQ. The CDR3 nucleotides read TGTGCCAGCAGCTCCCGGAGAGGGAGTGGCGCGAACACCGGGGAGCTGTTTTTT. Residues: CASSSRRGSGANTGELFF.

The chain links TRBV15 to TRBJ2-2; TRBD1 matches at 9 bases. Germline CDR1 LNHNV, CDR2 YYDKDF (reference sequence). V dropped 11 bases and J dropped 5; count of bases not matched to a gene: 9. The CDR3 spans 14 residues. CDR3 nucleotide sequence: TGTGCCGTTCACAGGGGGCGCAATACCGGGGAGCTGTTTTTT. This translates into CAVHRGRNTGELFF.